This T cell receptor (beta chain) was profiled in a study of T cells in Graves' hyperthyroidism and ophthalmopathy. As for the study in general: Peripheral blood was collected at initial diagnosis, before any treatment. Whole-study findings and limits: Separating ophthalmopathy from stable hyperthyroidism was achieved by a 13 V-J model.

Patients between 18 and 65 years old had hyperthyroidism, newly diagnosed and lasting under 2 months. Template material for amplifying TCR beta CDR3 regions consisted of RNA transcripts. First-round RT-PCR targeting the TCR CDR3 was performed with the HTBI primer set. Each CDR3 protein is one row after TCRdb ran MiXCR on the multiplex PCR reads. The data contain about 840,000 distinct CDR3 sequences, about 38% of them seen just once; the ten biggest clones take up about 9%. Many counts were recorded for this clonotype. Its matching antigen is unknown. Germline V lookup: CDR1 SQVTM, CDR2 ANQGSEA. The V and J ends lost 5 bases and 7 bases respectively, with 15 bases between them. There are 12 residues in the CDR3.

The J gene is TRBJ2-7, the V gene TRBV29-1; possibly TRBD2 for D (6 bases). The origin of this receptor is a man younger than 35 with Graves' hyperthyroidism. Input material: blood. CDR3 residues: CSVLEGVGEQYF. CDR3 coding DNA: TGCAGCGTTTTGGAGGGTGTGGGGGAGCAGTACTTC.